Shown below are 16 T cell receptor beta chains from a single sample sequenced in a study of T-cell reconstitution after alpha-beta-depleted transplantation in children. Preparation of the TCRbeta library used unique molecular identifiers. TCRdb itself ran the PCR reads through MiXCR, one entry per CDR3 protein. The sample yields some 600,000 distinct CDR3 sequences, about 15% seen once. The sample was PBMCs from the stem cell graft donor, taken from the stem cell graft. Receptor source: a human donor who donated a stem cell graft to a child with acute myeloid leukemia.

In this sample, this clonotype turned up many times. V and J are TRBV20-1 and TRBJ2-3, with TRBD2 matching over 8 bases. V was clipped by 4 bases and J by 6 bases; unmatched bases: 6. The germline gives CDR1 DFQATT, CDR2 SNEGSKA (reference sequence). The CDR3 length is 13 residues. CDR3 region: CSANRGGRDTQYF. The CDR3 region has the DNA TGCAGTGCTAACCGCGGGGGGCGGGATACGCAGTATTTT.

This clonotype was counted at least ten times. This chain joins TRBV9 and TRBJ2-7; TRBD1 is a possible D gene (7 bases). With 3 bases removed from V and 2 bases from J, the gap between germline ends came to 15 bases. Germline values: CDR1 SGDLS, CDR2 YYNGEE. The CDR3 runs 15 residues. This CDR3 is CASSEGGGAPYEQYF. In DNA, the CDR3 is TGTGCCAGCAGCGAAGGGGGCGGGGCCCCCTACGAGCAGTACTTC.

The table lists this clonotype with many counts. CDR3 sequence (DNA): TGTGCCAGCAGTCAGGGGACAGGGGGCGCTTGGACACATGAGCAGTTCTTC. Protein: CASSQGTGGAWTHEQFF. The V and J genes are TRBV6-1 and TRBJ2-1; 12 bases line up with TRBD1. CDR1 and CDR2 from the germline V gene are MNHNS and SASEGT. The CDR3 length is 17 residues. Trimming cost V 5 bases and J 8 bases; bases outside gene matches: 13.

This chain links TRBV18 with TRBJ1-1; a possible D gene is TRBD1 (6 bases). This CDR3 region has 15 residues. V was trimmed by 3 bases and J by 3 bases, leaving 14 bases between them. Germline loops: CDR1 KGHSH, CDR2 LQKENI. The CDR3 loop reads CASSPEGGRYTEAFF. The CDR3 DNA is TGTGCCAGCTCACCTGAGGGGGGGCGATACACTGAAGCTTTCTTT.

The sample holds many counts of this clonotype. The DNA of the CDR3 is TGTGCCAGCAGTCCCAGGGGGCGGGGGGTCGTTGAGCAGTTCTTC. Translated, it gives CASSPRGRGVVEQFF. V gene TRBV12-3 or TRBV12-4 combines with J gene TRBJ2-1, with D tentatively TRBD1 or TRBD2 (8 bases each). The CDR3 has 15 residues. V shed 5 bases and J shed 9 bases, with 20 bases lying between them.

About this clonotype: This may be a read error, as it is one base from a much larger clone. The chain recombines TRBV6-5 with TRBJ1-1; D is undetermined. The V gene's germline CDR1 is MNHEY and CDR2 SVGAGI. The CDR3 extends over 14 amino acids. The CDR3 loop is CASSYSTRNTDAFF. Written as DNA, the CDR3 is TGTGCCAGCAGTTACTCGACTCGGAACACTGACGCTTTCTTT.

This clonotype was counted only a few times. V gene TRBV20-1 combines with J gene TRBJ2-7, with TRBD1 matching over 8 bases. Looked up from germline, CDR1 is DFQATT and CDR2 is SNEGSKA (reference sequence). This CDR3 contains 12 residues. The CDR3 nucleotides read TGCAAGACAGGGGTGGGGTCCTACGAGCAGTACTTC. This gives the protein CKTGVGSYEQYF.

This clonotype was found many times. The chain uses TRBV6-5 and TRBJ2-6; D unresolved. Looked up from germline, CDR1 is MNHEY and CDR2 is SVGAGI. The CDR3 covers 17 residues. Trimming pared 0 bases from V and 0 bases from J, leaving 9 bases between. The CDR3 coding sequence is TGTGCCAGCAGTTACTCGAGAAGGCCCTCTGGGGCCAACGTCCTGACTTTC. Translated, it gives CASSYSRRPSGANVLTF.

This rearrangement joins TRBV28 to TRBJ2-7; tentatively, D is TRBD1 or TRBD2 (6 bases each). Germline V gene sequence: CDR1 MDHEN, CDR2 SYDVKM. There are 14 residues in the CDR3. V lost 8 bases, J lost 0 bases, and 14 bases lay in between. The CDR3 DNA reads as TGTGCCAGCGCCAAAGGGGGGCTCTCCTACGAGCAGTACTTC. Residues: CASAKGGLSYEQYF.

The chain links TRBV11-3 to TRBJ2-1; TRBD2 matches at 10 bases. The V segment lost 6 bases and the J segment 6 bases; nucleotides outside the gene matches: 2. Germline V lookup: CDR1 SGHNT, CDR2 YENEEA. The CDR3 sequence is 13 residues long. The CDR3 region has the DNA TGTGCCAGCAGTCAGCGGGGGGGCAATGAGCAGTTCTTC. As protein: CASSQRGGNEQFF.

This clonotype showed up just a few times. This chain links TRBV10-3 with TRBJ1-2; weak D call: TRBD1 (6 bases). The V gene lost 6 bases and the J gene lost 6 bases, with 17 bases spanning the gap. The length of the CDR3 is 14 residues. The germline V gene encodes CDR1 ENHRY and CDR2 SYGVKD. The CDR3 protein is CAISRGGPNNGYTF. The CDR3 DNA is TGTGCCATCAGCCGCGGGGGGCCTAATAATGGCTACACCTTC.

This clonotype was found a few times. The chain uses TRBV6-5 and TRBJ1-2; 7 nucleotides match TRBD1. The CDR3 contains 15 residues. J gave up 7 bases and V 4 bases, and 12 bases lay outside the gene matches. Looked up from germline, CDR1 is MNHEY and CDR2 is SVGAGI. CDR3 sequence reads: CASSSGTASGSGYTF. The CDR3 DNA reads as TGTGCCAGCAGTTCAGGGACAGCCTCGGGAAGTGGCTACACCTTC.

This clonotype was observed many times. CDR3 nucleotides: TGTGCCAGCAGCTTAGAGGGGGGCAGCTCCTACAATGAGCAGTTCTTC. It encodes CASSLEGGSSYNEQFF. This rearrangement joins TRBV7-7 to TRBJ2-1; D assignment may be TRBD1 or TRBD2 (6 bases each). Germline V gives CDR1 SSHAT, CDR2 FNYEAQ (reference sequence). Trimming took 1 base from V and 0 from J, leaving 10 bases between them. The CDR3 has 16 amino acids.

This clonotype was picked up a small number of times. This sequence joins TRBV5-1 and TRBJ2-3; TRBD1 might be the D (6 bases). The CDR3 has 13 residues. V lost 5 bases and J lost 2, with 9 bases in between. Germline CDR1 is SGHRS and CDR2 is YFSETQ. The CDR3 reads CASRDSPTDTQYF. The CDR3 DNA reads TGCGCCAGCAGGGACAGCCCCACAGATACGCAGTATTTT.

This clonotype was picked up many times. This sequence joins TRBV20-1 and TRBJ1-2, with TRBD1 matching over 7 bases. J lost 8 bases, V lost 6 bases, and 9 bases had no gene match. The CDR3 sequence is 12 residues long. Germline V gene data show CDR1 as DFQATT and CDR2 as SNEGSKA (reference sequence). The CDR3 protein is CSAIHYRGGYTF. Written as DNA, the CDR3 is TGCAGTGCCATCCACTACAGGGGAGGCTACACCTTC.

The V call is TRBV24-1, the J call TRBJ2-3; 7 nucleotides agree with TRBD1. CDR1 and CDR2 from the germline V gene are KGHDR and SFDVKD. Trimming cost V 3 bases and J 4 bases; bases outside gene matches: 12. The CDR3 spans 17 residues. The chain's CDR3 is CATSDPAQGSAPDTQYF. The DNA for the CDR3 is TGTGCCACCAGTGATCCGGCACAGGGGAGCGCCCCAGATACGCAGTATTTT.